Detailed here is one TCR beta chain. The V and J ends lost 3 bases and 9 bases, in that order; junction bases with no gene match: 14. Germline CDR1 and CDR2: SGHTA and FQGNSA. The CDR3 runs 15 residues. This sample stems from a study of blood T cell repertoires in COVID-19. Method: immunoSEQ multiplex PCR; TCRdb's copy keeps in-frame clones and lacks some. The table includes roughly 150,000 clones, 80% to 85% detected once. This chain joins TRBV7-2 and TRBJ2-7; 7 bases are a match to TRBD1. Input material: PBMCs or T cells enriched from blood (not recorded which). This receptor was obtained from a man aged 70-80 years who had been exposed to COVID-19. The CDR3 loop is CASSLTGLVTGWQYF. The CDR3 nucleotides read TGTGCCAGCAGCTTGACAGGGCTGGTGACGGGGTGGCAGTACTTC.